This T cell receptor (beta chain) appears in the sequencing data of a study of blood T cell repertoires in COVID-19. Study overall: Researchers got acute and convalescent COVID-19 samples from the United States, Italy and Spain. T cells, B-cell-depleted T cells, or PBMCs supplied cDNA or gDNA.

Germline V gives CDR1 SGHDN, CDR2 FVKESK. This CDR3 spans 12 amino acids. The germline V and J ends were trimmed by 4 bases and 4 bases, with 8 bases remaining between them. Authors' analysis steps: The assay estimated nucleated cells by amplifying reference gene primers. Sequenced by immunoSEQ multiplex PCR; TCRdb stores in-frame clones only, minus some. V and J calls and clone size follow that table, whereas D and trimming were derived from the DNA. The sample includes roughly 84,000 clones, roughly 80% of them seen just once. The genes are TRBV14 and TRBJ2-7; weak D call: TRBD1 (5 bases). This clonotype was obtained from a woman aged 80 or over with acute or convalescent COVID-19. The material sequenced was peripheral blood. The CDR3 protein is CASSPTVYEQYF. The CDR3 coding sequence is TGTGCCAGCAGCCCGACAGTGTACGAGCAGTACTTC.